This entry lists 8 T cell receptor beta chains sequenced from one sample in a study of neurological immune-mediated disorders. One entry per CDR3 protein results from TCRdb running MiXCR on the 5' RACE reads. The sample contains about 21,000 distinct CDR3 sequences, 15% of which appear only once. The sequencing sample was made of PBMCs. These TCRs come from a female donor with HTLV-1-associated myelopathy (HAM/TSP).

This clonotype is medium-sized (0.01 to 0.1%) in the sample. The rearrangement joins TRBV4-3 to TRBJ1-3; D is unresolved. The CDR3 is made up of 16 amino acids. V shed 0 bases and J shed 0 bases, with 9 bases lying between them. The germline gives CDR1 LGHNA, CDR2 YSLEER. In DNA form, the CDR3 reads TGCGCCAGCAGCCAAGATCTCGGTCCCTCTGGAAACACCATATATTTT. Translated: CASSQDLGPSGNTIYF.

V and J are TRBV5-1 and TRBJ2-2; TRBD1 matches at 9 bases. The CDR3 consists of 15 residues. V was pared by 5 bases and J by 4 bases, with 6 bases of the junction left unmatched. Germline CDR1 reads SGHRS; CDR2 reads YFSETQ. The chain's CDR3 is CASSRTGASTGELFF. The CDR3 region has the DNA TGCGCCAGCAGTAGGACAGGGGCCTCCACCGGGGAGCTGTTTTTT.

This sequence joins TRBV30 and TRBJ2-7; D remains ambiguous. The germline CDR1 and CDR2 sequences are GTSNPN and SVGIG (reference sequence). V lost 2 bases and J lost 1, with 6 bases in between. This CDR3 has 12 residues. The CDR3 loop is CAWSLGSYEQYF. DNA of the CDR3: TGTGCCTGGAGTTTGGGGTCCTACGAGCAGTACTTC.

This clonotype is medium-sized by share. The chain recombines TRBV5-1 with TRBJ2-5, with D perhaps assigned TRBD1 or TRBD2 (5 bases each). Germline assignment: CDR1 SGHRS and CDR2 YFSETQ. V lost 6 bases, J lost 5 bases, and 17 bases lay in between. The CDR3 is 14 residues long. The CDR3 loop is CASTPGRAGETQYF. For the CDR3, the DNA is TGCGCCAGCACACCGGGACGGGCTGGGGAGACCCAGTACTTC.

This clonotype was recorded at least ten times. The V gene is TRBV20-1, the J gene TRBJ2-5; D is possibly TRBD1 (5 bases). The V end was cut by 1 base, the J end by 3 bases, with 6 bases between. The CDR3 extends over 12 amino acids. The germline CDR1 and CDR2 sequences are DFQATT and SNEGSKA (reference sequence). The CDR3 loop is CSARGQKETQYF. In nucleotides, the CDR3 is TGCAGTGCTAGAGGACAGAAAGAGACCCAGTACTTC.

This clonotype has a count of ten or more. The chain is built from TRBV7-2 and TRBJ2-3; D is unclear. V lost 5 bases and J lost 6, with 6 bases in between. The germline CDR1 and CDR2 sequences are SGHTA and FQGNSA. The CDR3 is 11 amino acids. Written as DNA, the CDR3 is TGTGCCAGCAGCGTGGGGGATACGCAGTATTTT. It yields the protein CASSVGDTQYF.

There are many counts of this clonotype. The chain employs TRBV15 and TRBJ1-5; 8 bases are shared with TRBD1. The V gene's germline CDR1 is LNHNV and CDR2 YYDKDF (reference sequence). The CDR3 is 17 residues long. V shed 0 bases and J 6 bases; nucleotides not matched to a gene: 10. CDR3 region: CATSRDPRTGMIQPQHF. CDR3 in DNA: TGTGCCACCAGCAGAGACCCTAGGACAGGGATGATTCAGCCCCAGCATTTT.

This clonotype came up many times. The rearrangement links TRBV18 to TRBJ2-1, with TRBD2 identical over 10 bases. Per germline, CDR1 KGHSH and CDR2 LQKENI. CDR3 size: 15 residues. V shed 3 bases, J shed 6 bases, and the junction held 5 bases outside the gene matches. The CDR3 sequence is CASSPGSGRANEQFF. CDR3 bases: TGTGCCAGCTCACCCGGCAGCGGGAGGGCCAATGAGCAGTTCTTC.